One and the same sample provided the 9 T cell receptor beta chains below, sequenced in a study of control samples from healthy donors and cancer patients. Profiled with immunoSEQ multiplex PCR; TCRdb holds only in-frame clones, not every one. The sample holds about 69,000 clones, approximately 89% seen once. Sequencing was performed on PBMCs. The receptors stem from a man between 60 and 75 years old with colorectal cancer.

The rearrangement links TRBV2 to TRBJ1-6, with D uncertain. Germline V gives CDR1 SNHLY, CDR2 FYNNEI. The CDR3 runs 13 residues. With 3 bases removed from V and 8 bases from J, the gap between germline ends came to 8 bases. DNA of the CDR3: TGTGCCAGCAGTGAGGAGGGTTATTCACCCCTCCACTTT. Its translation is CASSEEGYSPLHF. Full variable domain (rest looked up from reference TRBV2 and TRBJ1-6): EPEVTQTPSHQVTQMGQEVILRCVPISNHLYFYWYRQILGQKVEFLVSFYNNEISEKSEIFDDQFSVERPDGSNFTLKIRSTKLEDSAMYFCASSEEGYSPLHFGNGTRLTVT.

This clone was detected only once. The same CDR3 also results from other DNA sequences found in this sample. The rearrangement uses TRBV30 and TRBJ1-2; the D is unclear. The V end was cut by 1 base, the J end by 7 bases, with 10 bases between. In germline, CDR1 is GTSNPN, CDR2 SVGIG (reference sequence). The CDR3 is made up of 12 amino acids. CDR3 sequence: CAWSALSSGYTF. In nucleotides, the CDR3 is TGTGCCTGGAGTGCCCTCTCTAGTGGCTACACCTTC.

This chain uses TRBV18 with TRBJ2-1, with 8 bases fitting TRBD1. Germline V gene data show CDR1 as KGHSH and CDR2 as LQKENI. Trimming cost V 6 bases and J 12 bases; bases outside gene matches: 7. CDR3 length: 12 amino acids. The CDR3 loop is CASSQGARGQFF. The CDR3 DNA sequence: TGTGCCAGCTCGCAGGGGGCGCGGGGGCAGTTCTTC.

The J gene is TRBJ1-2, the V gene TRBV28, with D unclear. CDR1 is MDHEN, CDR2 SYDVKM, per germline. Trimming pared 8 bases from V and 5 bases from J, leaving 12 bases between. The CDR3 has 12 residues. The CDR3 coding sequence is TGTGCCAGCGAGTCGACGGGTTATGGCTACACCTTC. Protein product: CASESTGYGYTF.

V usage is TRBV7-2 and J usage is TRBJ2-4; 8 bases agree with TRBD1. The CDR3 has 16 residues. V lost 3 bases to trimming and J lost 0 bases; unmatched junction nucleotides: 4. Germline-derived CDR1 and CDR2 are SGHTA and FQGNSA. The CDR3 is CASSFDRGLAKNIQYF. The CDR3 DNA reads TGTGCCAGCAGCTTCGACAGGGGATTAGCCAAAAACATTCAGTACTTC.

V is TRBV7-6 and J is TRBJ1-2, with D possibly matching TRBD1 (6 bases). Per the germline V gene, CDR1 is SGHVS and CDR2 is FNYEAQ. V shed 5 bases and J shed 6 bases, with 13 bases lying between them. The CDR3 contains 13 residues. In nucleotides, the CDR3 is TGTGCCAGCAGCCCCCAGGGGTTAAATGGCTACACCTTC. As protein: CASSPQGLNGYTF.

The rearrangement joins TRBV19 to TRBJ1-5; the match to TRBD1 covers 7 bases. The germline V gene has CDR1 LNHDA and CDR2 SQIVND (reference sequence). V trimming: 10 bases; J trimming: 5 bases; junction bases outside the gene matches: 5. The CDR3 sequence is 12 residues long. CDR3: CATRQGDQPQHF. The CDR3 region has the DNA TGTGCCACACGACAGGGTGATCAGCCCCAGCATTTT.

The V gene is TRBV3-1 (or the pseudogene TRBV3-2), the J gene TRBJ2-3; D unclear. The V end was cut by 0 bases, the J end by 2 bases, with 6 bases between. Per the germline V gene, CDR1 is LGHDT and CDR2 is YNNKEL (reference sequence). The CDR3 contains 14 residues. The CDR3 loop is CASSQDSPTDTQYF. The CDR3 DNA reads as TGTGCCAGCAGCCAAGATTCACCCACAGATACGCAGTATTTT.

This clone was counted a few times. This chain connects TRBV2 to TRBJ1-6; unclear D gene. Looked up from germline, CDR1 is SNHLY and CDR2 is FYNNEI. V dropped 7 bases and J dropped 0 bases, with 10 bases sitting between them. The CDR3 consists of 15 residues. DNA for the CDR3: TGTGCCAGCACCGTCGATGACTCCTATAATTCACCCCTCCACTTT. This gives the protein CASTVDDSYNSPLHF. Filled out from reference TRBV2 and TRBJ1-6, the complete variable domain reads EPEVTQTPSHQVTQMGQEVILRCVPISNHLYFYWYRQILGQKVEFLVSFYNNEISEKSEIFDDQFSVERPDGSNFTLKIRSTKLEDSAMYFCASTVDDSYNSPLHFGNGTRLTVT.